This TCR beta chain derives from a study of blood T cell repertoires in COVID-19. About the research overall: Acute and convalescent COVID-19 samples came from the United States, Italy and Spain. T cells, B-cell-depleted T cells, or PBMCs supplied cDNA or gDNA.

Germline loops: CDR1 SGHTS, CDR2 YDEGEE. The junction had 2 bases not matched to a gene; V was cut back by 0 bases and J by 0 bases. The CDR3 consists of 15 residues. This clone was detected only a few times. Produced via immunoSEQ multiplex PCR; TCRdb's table is partial and in-frame only. The table records some 70,000 clones, around 86% of them present only once. The receptor was isolated from a man aged 35-49 years with COVID-19, enrolled during active disease. The sample consisted of peripheral blood. The chain joins TRBV5-8 to TRBJ2-5, with TRBD1 identical over 7 bases. CDR3 protein: CASSLGQGNQETQYF. CDR3 sequence (DNA): TGTGCCAGCAGCTTGGGACAGGGTAACCAAGAGACCCAGTACTTC.